This T cell receptor (beta chain) originates from a study of blood T cell repertoires in COVID-19. The wider study: Researchers got acute and convalescent COVID-19 samples from the United States, Italy and Spain. Nucleic acid was either cDNA or gDNA, and it came from T cells, B-cell-depleted T cells, or PBMCs.

CDR1 is SGHRS, CDR2 YFSETQ, per germline. The CDR3 has 14 amino acids. V lost 3 bases and J lost 5, with 14 bases in between. The data were produced by immunoSEQ multiplex PCR, yet TCRdb's version contains in-frame clones alone and is incomplete. The sample includes more than 100,000 clones, approximately 87% of them seen just once. The specimen sequenced was peripheral blood. J is TRBJ2-5 and V is TRBV5-1; no clear D gene. The receptor's source is a man aged 45-65 years with active COVID-19. The CDR3 protein is CASSWSNPTETQYF. In DNA form, the CDR3 reads TGCGCCAGCAGCTGGAGCAACCCGACGGAGACCCAGTACTTC.